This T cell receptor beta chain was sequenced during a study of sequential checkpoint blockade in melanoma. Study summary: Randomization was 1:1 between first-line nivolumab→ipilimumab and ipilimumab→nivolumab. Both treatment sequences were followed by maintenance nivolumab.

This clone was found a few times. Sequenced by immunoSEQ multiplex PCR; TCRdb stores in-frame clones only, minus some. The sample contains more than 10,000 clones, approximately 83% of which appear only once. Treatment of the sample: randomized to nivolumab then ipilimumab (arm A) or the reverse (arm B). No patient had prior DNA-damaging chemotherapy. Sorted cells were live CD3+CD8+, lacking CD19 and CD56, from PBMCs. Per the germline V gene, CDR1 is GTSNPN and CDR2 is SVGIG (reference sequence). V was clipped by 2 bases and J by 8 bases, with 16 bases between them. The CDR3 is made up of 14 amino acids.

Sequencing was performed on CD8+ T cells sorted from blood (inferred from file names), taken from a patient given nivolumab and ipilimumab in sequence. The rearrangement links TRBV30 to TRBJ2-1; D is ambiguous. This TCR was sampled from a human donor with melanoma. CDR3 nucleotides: TGTGCCTGGAGTTCCATACCCAGAAACGATGAGCAGTTCTTC. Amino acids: CAWSSIPRNDEQFF.